The rows below give T cell receptor beta chains drawn from one sample of a study of radiotherapy plus CTLA-4 blockade in lung cancer. TCRdb's copy holds only in-frame clones and misses some; the assay was immunoSEQ multiplex PCR. This repertoire shows roughly 68,000 clones, roughly 80% found once; its top ten account for 7.1%. Material: peripheral blood, obtained from a patient treated with radiotherapy plus ipilimumab. These receptors all come from a human donor with non-small cell lung cancer who had a complete response to radiotherapy plus ipilimumab. Each CDR3 is given without its conserved first and last residue.

v_gene | CDR3aa
TRBV12-5 | ASGLGRGGDSPLH
TRBV6-6 | ASRTDRGETNYGYT
TRBV6-7 | ASSLTDRATIY
TRBV10-3 | AISETSGRIGELF
TRBV9 | ASSVDGSRSGDTQY
TRBV11-2 | ASGPYNEQF
TRBV6-5 | ATLGLGGYNEQF
TRBV5-1 | ASSERGLRTDTQY
TRBV7-9 | ASSFGAGGNEQF
TRBV6-6 | ASSPAPIYGYT
TRBV28 | ASSLADTGELF
TRBV11-3 | ASSLSGTGAYEQY
TRBV11-2 | ASSFGGLGSTEAF
TRBV11-3 | ASSLWHSLDRENYGYT
TRBV27 | ASSAFIIRDRGLGYT
TRBV5-6 | ASSGGASQF
TRBV5-2 | ASNNVGGVRKTYGYT
TRBV15 | ATSGRRDNEKLF
TRBV9 | ASSRNRDYGTDTQY
TRBV19 | ASSLTAGFAGELF
TRBV5-4 | ASSFRDRGVGEQF
TRBV7-2 | ASSLAGGSVTDTQY
TRBV18 | ASSGQSSILANYGYT
TRBV29-1 | SALHRSARPTNEQF
TRBV21-1 | ASSRPGSKNIQY
TRBV7-2 | ASSLRTGGREKLF
TRBV5-1 | ASSFGSGNQPQH
TRBV10-1 | ASSSDRKTNEKLF
TRBV29-1 | SVSKAQSNYGYT
TRBV30 | AWSEEGLQPQH
TRBV25-1 | ASSEFQTQY
TRBV19 | ASATGGLLTNEKLF
TRBV6-6 | ASSYSQGGYT
TRBV10-3 | AISSETDTQY
TRBV6-1 | ASSSDGRRYGYT
TRBV6-1 | ASSEGGAYSNQPQH
TRBV28 | ASSLVDQNYGYT
TRBV10-1 | ASSPHGTDNSPLH
TRBV2 | ASSRTGFPRETQY
TRBV4-1 | ASSHGRDSPLH
TRBV19 | ASSMGQARNQPQH
TRBV7-9 | ASRSRTSGGLGEQF